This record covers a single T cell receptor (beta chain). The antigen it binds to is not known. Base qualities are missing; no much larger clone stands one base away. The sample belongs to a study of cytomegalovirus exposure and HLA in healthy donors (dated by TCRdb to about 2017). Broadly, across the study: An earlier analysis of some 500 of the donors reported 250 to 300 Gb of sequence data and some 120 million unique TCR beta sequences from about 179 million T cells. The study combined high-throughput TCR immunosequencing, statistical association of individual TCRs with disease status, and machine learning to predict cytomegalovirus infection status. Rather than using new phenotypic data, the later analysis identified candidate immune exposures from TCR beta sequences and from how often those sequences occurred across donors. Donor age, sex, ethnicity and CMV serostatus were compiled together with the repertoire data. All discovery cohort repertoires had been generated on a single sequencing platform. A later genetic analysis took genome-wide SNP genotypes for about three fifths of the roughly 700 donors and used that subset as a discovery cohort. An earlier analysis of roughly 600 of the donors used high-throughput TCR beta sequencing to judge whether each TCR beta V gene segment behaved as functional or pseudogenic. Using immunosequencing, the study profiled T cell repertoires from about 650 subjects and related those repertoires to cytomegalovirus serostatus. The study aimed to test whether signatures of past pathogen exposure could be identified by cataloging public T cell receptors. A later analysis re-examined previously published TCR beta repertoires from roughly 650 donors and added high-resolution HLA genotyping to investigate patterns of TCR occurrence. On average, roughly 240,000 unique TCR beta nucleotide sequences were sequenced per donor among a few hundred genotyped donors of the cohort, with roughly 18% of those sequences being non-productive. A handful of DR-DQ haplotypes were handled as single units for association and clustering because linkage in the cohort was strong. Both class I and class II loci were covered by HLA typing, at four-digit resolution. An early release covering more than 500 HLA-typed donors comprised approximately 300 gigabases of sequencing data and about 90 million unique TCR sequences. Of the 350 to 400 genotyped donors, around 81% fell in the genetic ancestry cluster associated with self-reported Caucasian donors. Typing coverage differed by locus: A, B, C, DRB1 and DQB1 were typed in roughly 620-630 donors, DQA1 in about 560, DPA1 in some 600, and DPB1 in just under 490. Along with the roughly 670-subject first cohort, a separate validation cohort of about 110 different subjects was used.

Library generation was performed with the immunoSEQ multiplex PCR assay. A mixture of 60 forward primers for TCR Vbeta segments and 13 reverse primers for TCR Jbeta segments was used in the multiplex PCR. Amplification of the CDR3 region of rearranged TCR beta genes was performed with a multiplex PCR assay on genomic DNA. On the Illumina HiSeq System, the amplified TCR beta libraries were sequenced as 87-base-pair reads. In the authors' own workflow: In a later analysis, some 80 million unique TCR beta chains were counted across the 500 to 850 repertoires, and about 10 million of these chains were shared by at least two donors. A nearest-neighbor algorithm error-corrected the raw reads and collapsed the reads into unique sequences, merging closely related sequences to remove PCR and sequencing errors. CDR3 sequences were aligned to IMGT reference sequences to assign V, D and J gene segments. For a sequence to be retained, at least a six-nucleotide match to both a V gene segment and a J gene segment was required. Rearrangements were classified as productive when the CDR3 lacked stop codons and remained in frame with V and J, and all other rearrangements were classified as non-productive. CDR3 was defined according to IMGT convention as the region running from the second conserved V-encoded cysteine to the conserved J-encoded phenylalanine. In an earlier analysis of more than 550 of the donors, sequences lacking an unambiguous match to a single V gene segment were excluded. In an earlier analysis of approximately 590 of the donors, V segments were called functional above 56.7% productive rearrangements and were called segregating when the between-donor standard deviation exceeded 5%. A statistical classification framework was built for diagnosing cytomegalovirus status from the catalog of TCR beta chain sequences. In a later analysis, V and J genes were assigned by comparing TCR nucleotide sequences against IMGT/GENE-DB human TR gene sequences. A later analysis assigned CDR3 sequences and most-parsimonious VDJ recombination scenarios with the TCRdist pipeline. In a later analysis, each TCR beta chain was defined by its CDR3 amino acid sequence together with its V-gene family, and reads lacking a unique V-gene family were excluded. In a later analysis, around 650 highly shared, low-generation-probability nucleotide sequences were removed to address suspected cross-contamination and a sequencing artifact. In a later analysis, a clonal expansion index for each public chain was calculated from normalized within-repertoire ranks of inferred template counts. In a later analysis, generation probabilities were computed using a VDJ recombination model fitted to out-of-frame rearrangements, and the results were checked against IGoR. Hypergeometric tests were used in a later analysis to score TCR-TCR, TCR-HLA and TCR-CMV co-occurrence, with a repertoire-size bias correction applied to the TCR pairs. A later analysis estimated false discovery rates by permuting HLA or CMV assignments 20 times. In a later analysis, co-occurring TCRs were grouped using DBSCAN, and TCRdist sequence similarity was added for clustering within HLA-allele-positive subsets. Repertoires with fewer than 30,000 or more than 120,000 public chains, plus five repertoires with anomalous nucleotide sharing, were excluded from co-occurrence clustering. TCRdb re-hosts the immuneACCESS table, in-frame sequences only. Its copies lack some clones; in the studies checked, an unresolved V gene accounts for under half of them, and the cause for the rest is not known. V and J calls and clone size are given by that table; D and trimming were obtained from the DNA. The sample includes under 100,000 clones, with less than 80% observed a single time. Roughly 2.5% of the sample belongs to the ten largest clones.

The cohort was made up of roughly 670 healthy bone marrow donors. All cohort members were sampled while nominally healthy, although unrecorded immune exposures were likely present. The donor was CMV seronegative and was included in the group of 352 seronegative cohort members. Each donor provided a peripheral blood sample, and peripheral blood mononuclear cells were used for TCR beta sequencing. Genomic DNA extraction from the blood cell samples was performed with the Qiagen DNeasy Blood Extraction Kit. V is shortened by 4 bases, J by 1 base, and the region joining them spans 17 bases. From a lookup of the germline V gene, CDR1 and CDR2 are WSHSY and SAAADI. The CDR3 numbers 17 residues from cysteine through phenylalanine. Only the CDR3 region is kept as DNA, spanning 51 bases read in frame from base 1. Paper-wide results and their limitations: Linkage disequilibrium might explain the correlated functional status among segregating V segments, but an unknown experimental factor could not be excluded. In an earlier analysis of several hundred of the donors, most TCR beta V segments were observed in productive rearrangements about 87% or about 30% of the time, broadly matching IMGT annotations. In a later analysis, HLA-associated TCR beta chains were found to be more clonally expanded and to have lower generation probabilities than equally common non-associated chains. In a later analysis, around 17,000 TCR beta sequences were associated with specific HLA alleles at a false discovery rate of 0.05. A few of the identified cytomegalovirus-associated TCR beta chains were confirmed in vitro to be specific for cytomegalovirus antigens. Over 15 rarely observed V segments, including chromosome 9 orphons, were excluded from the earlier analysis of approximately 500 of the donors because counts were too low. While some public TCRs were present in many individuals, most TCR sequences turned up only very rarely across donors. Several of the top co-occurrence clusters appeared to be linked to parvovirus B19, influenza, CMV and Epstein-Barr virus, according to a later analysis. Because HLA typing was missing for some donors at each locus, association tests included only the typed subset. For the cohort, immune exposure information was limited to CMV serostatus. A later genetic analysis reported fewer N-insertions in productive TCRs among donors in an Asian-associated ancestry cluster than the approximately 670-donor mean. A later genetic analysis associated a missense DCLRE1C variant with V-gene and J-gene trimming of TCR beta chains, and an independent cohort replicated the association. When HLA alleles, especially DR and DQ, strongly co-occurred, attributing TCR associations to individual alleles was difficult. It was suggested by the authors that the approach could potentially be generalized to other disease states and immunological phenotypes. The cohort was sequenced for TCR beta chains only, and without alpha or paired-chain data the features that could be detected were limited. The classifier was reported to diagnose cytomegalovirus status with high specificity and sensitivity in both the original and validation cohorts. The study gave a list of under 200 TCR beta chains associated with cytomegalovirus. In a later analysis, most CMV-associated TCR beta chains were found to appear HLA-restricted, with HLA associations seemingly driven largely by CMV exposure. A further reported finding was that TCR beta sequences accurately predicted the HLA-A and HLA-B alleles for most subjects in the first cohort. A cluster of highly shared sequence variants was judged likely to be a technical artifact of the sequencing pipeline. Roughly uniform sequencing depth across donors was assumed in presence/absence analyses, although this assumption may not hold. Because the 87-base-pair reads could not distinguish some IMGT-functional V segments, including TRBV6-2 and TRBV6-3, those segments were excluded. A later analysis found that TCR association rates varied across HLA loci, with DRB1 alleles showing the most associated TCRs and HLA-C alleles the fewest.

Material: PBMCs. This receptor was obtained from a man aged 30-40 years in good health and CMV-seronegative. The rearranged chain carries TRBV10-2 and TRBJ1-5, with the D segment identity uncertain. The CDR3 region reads CASSGRFHDGSNQPQHF. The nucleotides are TGCGCCAGCAGTGGGCGGTTTCATGACGGAAGCAATCAGCCCCAGCATTTT.